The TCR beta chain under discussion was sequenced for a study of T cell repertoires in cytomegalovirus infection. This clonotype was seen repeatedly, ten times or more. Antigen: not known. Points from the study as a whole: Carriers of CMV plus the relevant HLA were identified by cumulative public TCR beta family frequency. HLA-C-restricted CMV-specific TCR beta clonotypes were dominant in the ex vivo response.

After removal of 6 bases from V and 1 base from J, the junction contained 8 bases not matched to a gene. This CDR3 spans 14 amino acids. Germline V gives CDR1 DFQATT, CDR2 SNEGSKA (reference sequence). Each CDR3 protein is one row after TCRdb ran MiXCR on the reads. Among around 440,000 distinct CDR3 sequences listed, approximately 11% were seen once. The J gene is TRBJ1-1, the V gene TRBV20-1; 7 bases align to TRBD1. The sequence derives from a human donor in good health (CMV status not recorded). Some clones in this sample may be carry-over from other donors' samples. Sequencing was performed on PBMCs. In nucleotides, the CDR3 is TGCAGTGCGGGGGACAGCCTATCGAACACTGAAGCTTTCTTT. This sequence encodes CSAGDSLSNTEAFF.